The next 19 T cell receptor beta chains were all read from a single sample in a study of PD-1 blockade in mismatch repair-deficient tumors. Produced via immunoSEQ multiplex PCR; TCRdb's table is partial and in-frame only. Seen here are more than 15,000 clones, approximately 83% observed once, and the top ten hold almost 3.5%. Sequenced material: PBMCs, taken 4 weeks after starting pembrolizumab. All receptors derive from an adult with mismatch repair-deficient cancer.

The chain is built from TRBV2 and TRBJ2-3; no definite D call. CDR1 is SNHLY and CDR2 is FYNNEI in the germline V gene. This CDR3 is built from 15 residues. Trimming pared 5 bases from V and 0 bases from J, leaving 12 bases between. CDR3 amino acids: CASSPTWASTDTQYF. The CDR3 DNA follows: TGTGCCAGCAGTCCAACGTGGGCAAGCACAGATACGCAGTATTTT.

The chain uses TRBV7-8 and TRBJ2-7; 10 bases are a match to TRBD2. With V trimmed by 3 bases and J by 1 base, 6 bases remained unmatched. Germline V lookup: CDR1 SGHVS, CDR2 FQNEAQ. This CDR3 region has 16 residues. This CDR3 reads CASSFGLAGESYEQYF. The DNA for the CDR3 is TGTGCCAGCAGCTTCGGGCTAGCGGGAGAATCCTACGAGCAGTACTTC. Drawing the rest from reference TRBV7-8 and TRBJ2-7, the complete variable domain is GAGVSQSPRYKVAKRGQDVALRCDPISGHVSLFWYQQALGQGPEFLTYFQNEAQLDKSGLPSDRFFAERPEGSVSTLKIQRTQQEDSAVYLCASSFGLAGESYEQYFGPGTRLTVT.

V is TRBV5-1 and J is TRBJ2-5; 9 bases align to TRBD2. Germline V gene data show CDR1 as SGHRS and CDR2 as YFSETQ. J lost 4 bases, V lost 4 bases, and 5 bases had no gene match. The CDR3 totals 14 residues. Here the CDR3 DNA reads TGCGCCAGCAGCCCCCCTAGCGGGACAGAGACCCAGTACTTC. Translating gives CASSPPSGTETQYF.

The chain uses TRBV18 and TRBJ1-1, with TRBD1 matching over 9 bases. From germline, CDR1 is KGHSH and CDR2 LQKENI. V was clipped by 2 bases and J by 6 bases; unmatched bases: 4. The CDR3 totals 14 residues. CDR3 in amino acids: CASSPGQGSSEAFF. The CDR3 DNA reads TGTGCCAGCTCACCAGGACAGGGGAGCTCTGAAGCTTTCTTT. The variable domain in full, completed from reference TRBV18 and TRBJ1-1, reads NAGVMQNPRHLVRRRGQEARLRCSPMKGHSHVYWYRQLPEEGLKFMVYLQKENIIDESGMPKERFSAEFPKEGPSILRIQQVVRGDSAAYFCASSPGQGSSEAFFGQGTRLTVV.

The rearrangement joins TRBV5-4 to TRBJ2-1, with D hard to call. V was shortened by 2 bases and J by 0 bases, with 12 bases between the two germline ends. The CDR3 extends over 16 amino acids. Germline CDR1 SGHNT, CDR2 YYREEE (reference sequence). The CDR3 here is CASSFKRASSYNEQFF. The CDR3, as DNA: TGTGCCAGCAGCTTCAAGCGTGCAAGCTCCTACAATGAGCAGTTCTTC.

This sequence joins TRBV11-2 and TRBJ1-1; TRBD1 is a possible D gene (5 bases). CDR3 length equals 14 residues. Germline V gives CDR1 SGHAT, CDR2 FQNNGV. The V gene lost 5 bases and the J gene lost 4 bases, with 14 bases spanning the gap. The CDR3 reads CASSTTGGTTEAFF. The CDR3, as DNA: TGTGCCAGCAGCACGACCGGGGGTACCACTGAAGCTTTCTTT.

The chain couples TRBV11-2 to TRBJ1-4; 8 nucleotides line up with TRBD1. V lost 7 bases, J lost 8 bases, and 9 bases stayed unmatched. Germline assignment: CDR1 SGHAT and CDR2 FQNNGV. This CDR3 has 14 amino acids. The CDR3 sequence: CASTYDRGHEKLFF. For the CDR3, the DNA is TGTGCCAGCACCTACGACAGGGGCCACGAAAAACTGTTTTTT.

This clone has just a few counts. V and J are TRBV18 and TRBJ1-2, with D maybe TRBD1 (5 bases). Germline CDR1 KGHSH, CDR2 LQKENI. CDR3 length: 16 amino acids. The V gene lost 3 bases and the J gene lost 2 bases, with 16 bases spanning the gap. CDR3 coding DNA: TGTGCCAGCTCACCTGGCAGGGTCGGGAGGAACTATGGCTACACCTTC. Encoded protein: CASSPGRVGRNYGYTF.

V usage is TRBV30 and J usage is TRBJ1-3; 7 positions match TRBD1. Germline CDR1 GTSNPN, CDR2 SVGIG (reference sequence). This CDR3 comprises 16 residues. Unmatched junction bases numbered 5, after V lost 0 bases and J lost 0 bases. The CDR3 protein is CAWSVTGASSGNTIYF. The CDR3 nucleotides are TGTGCCTGGAGTGTTACAGGGGCCAGCTCTGGAAACACCATATATTTT.

V gene TRBV19 combines with J gene TRBJ1-5, with 7 bases that match TRBD1. From germline, CDR1 is LNHDA and CDR2 SQIVND (reference sequence). V gave up 7 bases and J gave up 7 bases; unmatched junction bases: 10. The CDR3 loop spans 14 amino acids. The CDR3: CASTPGGLGQPQHF. DNA of the CDR3: TGTGCCAGTACCCCAGGGGGGCTGGGACAGCCCCAGCATTTT. Looking up the rest from reference TRBV19 and TRBJ1-5 gives the full variable domain: DGGITQSPKYLFRKEGQNVTLSCEQNLNHDAMYWYRQDPGQGLRLIYYSQIVNDFQKGDIAEGYSVSREKKESFPLTVTSAQKNPTAFYLCASTPGGLGQPQHFGDGTRLSIL.

V is TRBV5-8 and J is TRBJ2-3; D is ambiguous. This CDR3 is built from 15 residues. Trimming took off 7 bases at V and 4 bases at J, with 19 bases between the two ends. Germline values: CDR1 SGHTS, CDR2 YDEGEE. Here the CDR3 reads CASHYRPWAADTQYF. CDR3 sequence (DNA): TGTGCCAGCCATTACCGACCGTGGGCCGCAGATACGCAGTATTTT.

This clone was picked up a small number of times. The chain employs TRBV28 and TRBJ2-7; 8 positions agree with TRBD1. CDR3 length equals 15 residues. With 7 bases clipped from V and 3 bases from J, the junction kept 11 bases outside the gene matches. Germline V gene sequence: CDR1 MDHEN, CDR2 SYDVKM. The CDR3 sequence: CASTSPGTGNYEQYF. DNA of the CDR3: TGTGCCAGCACCTCCCCTGGGACAGGTAACTACGAGCAGTACTTC.

The chain uses TRBV7-9 and TRBJ1-5; TRBD1 matches 9 bases. The J segment lost 6 bases and the V segment lost 1 base, leaving 7 bases of the junction unmatched. The CDR3 covers 16 residues. Germline loops: CDR1 SEHNR, CDR2 FQNEAQ (reference sequence). CDR3 sequence reads: CASSLDGQGLGQPQHF. CDR3 nucleotides: TGTGCCAGCAGCTTAGACGGACAGGGGCTCGGTCAGCCCCAGCATTTT. Drawing the rest from reference TRBV7-9 and TRBJ1-5, the complete variable domain is DTGVSQNPRHKITKRGQNVTFRCDPISEHNRLYWYRQTLGQGPEFLTYFQNEAQLEKSRLLSDRFSAERPKGSFSTLEIQRTEQGDSAMYLCASSLDGQGLGQPQHFGDGTRLSIL.

V usage is TRBV4-2 and J usage is TRBJ2-7; TRBD2 matches at 10 bases. V trimming: 2 bases; J trimming: 0 bases; junction bases outside the gene matches: 1. CDR1 is LGHNA and CDR2 is YNFKEQ in the germline V gene. The CDR3 loop spans 15 amino acids. Here the CDR3 reads CASSQLAGVSYEQYF. In nucleotides, the CDR3 is TGTGCCAGCAGCCAACTAGCGGGAGTCTCCTACGAGCAGTACTTC.

V gene TRBV7-3 combines with J gene TRBJ2-2; 13 bases agree with TRBD2. V shed 5 bases and J 0 bases; nucleotides not matched to a gene: 6. The CDR3 spans 18 residues. Looked up from germline, CDR1 is SGHTA and CDR2 is FQGTGA. The CDR3 spells CASSPPGLAGTNTGELFF. For the CDR3, the DNA is TGTGCCAGCAGCCCCCCGGGACTAGCGGGGACGAACACCGGGGAGCTGTTTTTT.

The chain couples TRBV18 to TRBJ1-1, with 9 bases identical to TRBD1. After removal of 2 bases from V and 6 bases from J, the junction contained 7 bases not matched to a gene. Germline lookup yields CDR1 KGHSH and CDR2 LQKENI. This CDR3 is 15 amino acids long. CDR3 protein: CASSPRDRVNAEAFF. CDR3 DNA sequence: TGTGCCAGCTCACCAAGGGACAGGGTCAACGCTGAAGCTTTCTTT.

V gene TRBV27 combines with J gene TRBJ2-2; a weak D match, TRBD2 (6 bases). This CDR3 is 14 amino acids long. Per germline, CDR1 MNHEY and CDR2 SMNVEV (reference sequence). V dropped 3 bases and J dropped 6 bases, with 11 bases sitting between them. CDR3 sequence (DNA): TGTGCCAGCAGTTTCTCACTAGCTGCCGGGGAGCTGTTTTTT. Encoded protein: CASSFSLAAGELFF.

The chain uses TRBV15 and TRBJ2-7, with 7 bases aligning to TRBD2. Germline V gene data show CDR1 as LNHNV and CDR2 as YYDKDF (reference sequence). Germline trimming cut 1 base from V and 1 base from J; bases unmatched to any gene: 7. The CDR3 sequence is 16 residues long. CDR3 sequence (DNA): TGTGCCACCAGCAGAGGGGGGGGGACCAAGTCCTACGAGCAGTACTTC. Encoded protein: CATSRGGGTKSYEQYF. The full variable domain, completed using reference TRBV15 and TRBJ2-7, is DAMVIQNPRYQVTQFGKPVTLSCSQTLNHNVMYWYQQKSSQAPKLLFHYYDKDFNNEADTPDNFQSRRPNTSFCFLDIRSPGLGDTAMYLCATSRGGGTKSYEQYFGPGTRLTVT.

V is TRBV19 and J is TRBJ1-5, with TRBD1 identical over 9 bases. V lost 3 bases and J lost 5; bases outside the gene matches: 2. The CDR3 is 14 residues long. Germline CDR1 LNHDA, CDR2 SQIVND (reference sequence). The CDR3 spells CASSIWTGDQPQHF. The CDR3 bases are TGTGCCAGTAGTATTTGGACAGGGGATCAGCCCCAGCATTTT.